These T cell receptor beta chains were read from a single sample in a study of breast tumors, draining lymph nodes, adjacent tissues. From the multiplex PCR reads, TCRdb called clonotypes with MiXCR, one entry per CDR3 protein. Altogether tens of thousands of distinct CDR3 sequences are present, roughly a fifth being singletons, with the ten largest covering around 2.5%. The sample was axillary lymph node tissue. The receptors stem from a female donor with breast cancer. Some clones in this sample may be carry-over from other donors' samples. Each CDR3 is given with its conserved first and last residue. The D gene is left open where the match is weak. The size of a clone is reported for some rows only, either as once, few or many, or as a class for expanded clones.

size	V	D	length	J	DNA	CDR3
-	TRBV3-1	-	15	TRBJ2-7	TGTGCCAGCAGCCCTACTGGGGGGGCCTGGAACGAGCAGTACTTC	CASSPTGGAWNEQYF
many	TRBV7-8	-	16	TRBJ2-3	TGTGCCAGCAGCCGGGGAGCCACGCCTAGCACAGATACGCAGTATTTT	CASSRGATPSTDTQYF
many	TRBV9	TRBD2	12	TRBJ2-5	TGTGCCAGTGGCGGGAGGGGGGAGACCCAGTACTTC	CASGGRGETQYF
many	TRBV15	-	15	TRBJ2-7	TGTGCCACCAGCAAAATTCCCCCACCTCGGGGCGAGCAGTACTTC	CATSKIPPPRGEQYF
-	TRBV28	-	16	TRBJ1-3	TGTGCCAGCAGTTCAGCGACAGCACCCTCTGGAAACACCATATATTTT	CASSSATAPSGNTIYF
many	TRBV5-5	-	16	TRBJ2-7	TGTGCCAGCAGCCCCTACAGGGATCGACGGGAAAACGAGCAGTACTTC	CASSPYRDRRENEQYF
many	TRBV10-3	TRBD1	17	TRBJ2-1	TGTGCCATCAGTGAGACATTCACAGGGGGCGCGTCCAGGGAGCAGTTCTTC	CAISETFTGGASREQFF
many	TRBV5-8	-	12	TRBJ2-7	TGTGCCAGCAGCTCGGGGGATGGCGAGCAGTACTTC	CASSSGDGEQYF
many	TRBV28	-	14	TRBJ2-7	TGTGCCAGCAGTCCCTCGACCACGCCGTACGAGCAGTACTTC	CASSPSTTPYEQYF
-	TRBV27	TRBD1	13	TRBJ1-4	TGTGCCAGCAGGTACAGGGGAGGTGAAAAACTGTTTTTT	CASRYRGGEKLFF
few	TRBV28	TRBD2	14	TRBJ2-1	TGTGCCAGCATAGCGGGGAGCTCCTACAATGAGCAGTTCTTC	CASIAGSSYNEQFF
many	TRBV6-6	-	15	TRBJ2-1	TGTGCCAGCAGTTACCTCCAGGGTATCTACAATGAGCAGTTCTTC	CASSYLQGIYNEQFF
many	TRBV5-1	-	13	TRBJ2-7	TGCGCCAGCAGCTTGGCAGGTCTCGACGAGCAGTACTTC	CASSLAGLDEQYF
many	TRBV7-9	TRBD1	13	TRBJ1-2	TGTGCCAGCAGCTCGACAGGGATGGGAGGCTACACCTTC	CASSSTGMGGYTF
many	TRBV20-1	-	14	TRBJ2-7	TGCAGTGCTAGTATGGGTGGAGGGGCCCGCGAGCAGTACTTC	CSASMGGGAREQYF
many	TRBV20-1	TRBD1	17	TRBJ2-6	TGCAGTGCCTCGGACAGGGGGCACGGCTCTGGGGCCAACGTCCTGACTTTC	CSASDRGHGSGANVLTF
few	TRBV14	-	13	TRBJ1-5	TGTGCCAGCAGCTCGGGGTTTTATCAGCCCCAGCATTTT	CASSSGFYQPQHF
many	TRBV9	-	19	TRBJ2-1	TGTGCCAGCAGCGTAACCCTGCCGGGTCGGGGAAGCTCCTACAATGAGCAGTTCTTC	CASSVTLPGRGSSYNEQFF
few	TRBV27	-	14	TRBJ2-3	TGTGCCAGCAGTTTGTCCCTCGGCACAGATACGCAGTATTTT	CASSLSLGTDTQYF
many	TRBV20-1	-	15	TRBJ2-7	TGCAGTGCTAGAGCGGACCTCGACATGAGCTACGAGCAGTACTTC	CSARADLDMSYEQYF
many	TRBV5-4	-	13	TRBJ2-1	TGTGCCAGCAGCTTGGACCAAATCTATGAGCAGTTCTTC	CASSLDQIYEQFF
many	TRBV15	TRBD2	16	TRBJ2-2	TGTGCCACCAGCAGAGTGGCTAGCGGAAGCACCGGGGAGCTGTTTTTT	CATSRVASGSTGELFF
many	TRBV12-5	TRBD2	16	TRBJ2-5	TGTGCTAGTGGTTTGGTACTGTCTAGCGGGTTGGAGACCCAGTACTTC	CASGLVLSSGLETQYF
-	TRBV28	-	14	TRBJ1-2	TGTGCCAGCAGTTTATGGGGTGGGTCCAGTGGCTACACCTTC	CASSLWGGSSGYTF
many	TRBV2	-	14	TRBJ1-6	TGTGCCAGCAGGGACGACAGGTTCTCATCACCCCTCCACTTT	CASRDDRFSSPLHF
many	TRBV10-3	TRBD2	13	TRBJ2-3	TGTGCCATCTCGGGGCTAGCGGGAGATACGCAGTATTTT	CAISGLAGDTQYF
many	TRBV20-1	-	12	TRBJ1-5	TGCAGTGCTAGAGGGGGTAATCAGCCCCAGCATTTT	CSARGGNQPQHF
many	TRBV6-1	TRBD2	15	TRBJ2-7	TGTGCCAGCAGTGCCCTAGCGGGAGGTTCCTACGAGCAGTACTTC	CASSALAGGSYEQYF
few	TRBV20-1	-	12	TRBJ1-4	TGCAGTGCTAGTGCGGAGAGACGAAAAACTGTTTTT	CSASAERRKTVF
many	TRBV7-9	-	13	TRBJ2-7	TGTGCCAGCAGCTTACTCGGTGGGTACGAGCAGTACTTC	CASSLLGGYEQYF
-	TRBV4-2	TRBD2	15	TRBJ2-1	TGTGCCAGCAGCCAAGATAGCGGGAGTACGGGTGAGCAGTTCTTC	CASSQDSGSTGEQFF
many	TRBV27	-	14	TRBJ2-5	TGTGCCAGCAGTTTTGTGGGAAGGCAAGAGACCCAGTACTTC	CASSFVGRQETQYF
many	TRBV4-3	TRBD1	13	TRBJ2-7	TGCGCCAGCAGCCAAAGGACAGGGGGGCGGCAGTACTTC	CASSQRTGGRQYF
many	TRBV20-1	TRBD2	14	TRBJ2-5	TGCAGTGCTAGAGATACTACTAGCGTAGAGACCCAGTACTTC	CSARDTTSVETQYF
many	TRBV24-1	-	17	TRBJ2-7	TGTGCCACCAGTGCGCTCAGTAAAAAGCCACCCAAATACGAGCAGTACTTC	CATSALSKKPPKYEQYF
many	TRBV12-3/TRBV12-4	TRBD2	14	TRBJ2-7	TGTGCCAGCAGTCAGTTCGGACTAGGTGGCGAGCAGTACTTC	CASSQFGLGGEQYF
many	TRBV5-1	-	16	TRBJ1-4	TGCGCCAGCAGCCTTGGGATGGGGCGGGCTAATGAAAAACTGTTTTTT	CASSLGMGRANEKLFF
many	TRBV4-2	TRBD1	17	TRBJ2-3	TGTGCCAGCAGCCAAGGGGTGGACAGGGGGCCCACAGATACGCAGTATTTT	CASSQGVDRGPTDTQYF
many	TRBV20-1	TRBD1	13	TRBJ2-5	TGCAGTCCAGGGGACAGGGCCCAAGAGACCCAGTACTTC	CSPGDRAQETQYF
many	TRBV5-1	TRBD1	14	TRBJ2-1	TGCGCCAGCAGCTTGGGGACAGGGGGCGATGAGCAGTTCTTC	CASSLGTGGDEQFF
many	TRBV20-1	TRBD2	15	TRBJ2-1	TGCAGTGCTCTGGGACTAGCGGGAGTTGAGGGTGAGCAGTTCTTC	CSALGLAGVEGEQFF
-	TRBV3-1	-	14	TRBJ2-5	TGTGCCAGCAGCCAAGATGCGTACCAAGAGACCCAGTACTTC	CASSQDAYQETQYF
many	TRBV6-2/TRBV6-3	TRBD2	16	TRBJ2-1	TGTGCCAGCAACGAGCTAGCGGGAGAATCGGTCAATGAGCAGTTCTTC	CASNELAGESVNEQFF
many	TRBV20-1	-	14	TRBJ1-2	TGCAGTGCTAGTAGTCCCAGTACGGGCGACGGCTACACCTTC	CSASSPSTGDGYTF
many	TRBV20-1	TRBD2	14	TRBJ2-3	TGCAGTGCTAGCAATAGCGGGGATGGGGATACGCAGTATTTT	CSASNSGDGDTQYF
many	TRBV6-2/TRBV6-3	-	13	TRBJ1-5	TGTGCCAGCAGCCGCTCAGGGAATCAGCCCCAGCATTTT	CASSRSGNQPQHF
many	TRBV7-9	TRBD2	14	TRBJ2-1	TGTGCCAGCAGCCTTAGCGGGTCCTACAATGAGCAGTTCTTC	CASSLSGSYNEQFF
many	TRBV5-5	TRBD1	15	TRBJ2-7	TGTGCCAGCAGACCCGGACAGGGGAGGTCCTACGAGCAGTACTTC	CASRPGQGRSYEQYF